Each of the 20 T cell receptor beta chains below was sequenced from the same sample in a study of shared clonotypes between healthy human individuals. Naive CD8 cells lacked CD45RO and underwent positive selection for CCR7, leaving out terminally differentiated effector memory CD45RA+ cells. TCRdb's table, derived via immunoSEQ multiplex PCR, lists solely in-frame clones and lacks some. The table records about 2.1 million clones, more than 85% of them present only once. Sequencing was carried out using naive CD8+ T cells from PBMCs. The receptors stem from a man in his late teens or twenties in good health. Some clones in this sample may be carry-over from other donors' samples.

In this sample, this clone turned up a few times. Other DNA sequences from this sample encode an identical CDR3 as well. The rearrangement links TRBV6-5 to TRBJ2-1; D not certain. CDR1 and CDR2 from the germline V gene are MNHEY and SVGAGI. The CDR3 loop spans 11 amino acids. Trimming shortened V by 5 bases and J by 4 bases, and 3 bases separated the two germline ends. The CDR3 spells CASSTYNEQFF. CDR3 nucleotides: TGTGCCAGCAGTACGTACAATGAGCAGTTCTTC.

Turning to this clone: Within the sample, other DNA sequences also encode this same CDR3. This sequence joins TRBV15 and TRBJ1-3; no reliable D call. V lost 0 bases, J lost 1 base, and 7 bases lay in between. Germline CDR1 reads LNHNV; CDR2 reads YYDKDF (reference sequence). The CDR3 is 15 residues long. The CDR3 spells CATSRDLGSGNTIYF. The CDR3 nucleotides are TGTGCCACCAGCAGAGATTTGGGTTCTGGAAACACCATATATTTT.

The V gene is TRBV7-2, the J gene TRBJ2-1, with 10 bases identical to TRBD2. CDR3 length: 17 residues. The germline gives CDR1 SGHTA, CDR2 FQGNSA. Trimming removed 5 bases from V and 6 bases from J; junction bases left unmatched: 13. The CDR3 DNA reads as TGTGCCAGCAGCATGGGACTAGCGTGGAATAGGGGCAATGAGCAGTTCTTC. Translation: CASSMGLAWNRGNEQFF.

The chain uses TRBV27 and TRBJ1-5, with a possible D match to TRBD1 (6 bases). Germline V gene lookup returns CDR1 MNHEY and CDR2 SMNVEV (reference sequence). This CDR3 is 15 amino acids long. Trimming shortened V by 2 bases and J by 9 bases, and 17 bases separated the two germline ends. CDR3 region: CASSLGTKGSWPQHF. The CDR3 DNA follows: TGTGCCAGCAGTTTAGGGACAAAGGGGTCCTGGCCCCAGCATTTT.

The V gene is TRBV19, the J gene TRBJ1-1; 9 bases are shared with TRBD1. This CDR3 is 14 amino acids long. V trimming: 7 bases; J trimming: 1 base; junction bases outside the gene matches: 4. From germline, CDR1 is LNHDA and CDR2 SQIVND (reference sequence). CDR3 sequence reads: CASTVTGGNTEAFF. In DNA, the CDR3 is TGTGCCAGTACCGTGACAGGGGGGAACACTGAAGCTTTCTTT. The full variable domain, with the rest looked up from reference TRBV19 and TRBJ1-1, is DGGITQSPKYLFRKEGQNVTLSCEQNLNHDAMYWYRQDPGQGLRLIYYSQIVNDFQKGDIAEGYSVSREKKESFPLTVTSAQKNPTAFYLCASTVTGGNTEAFFGQGTRLTVV.

The rearrangement links TRBV19 to TRBJ1-2, with no clear D. The V gene's germline CDR1 is LNHDA and CDR2 SQIVND (reference sequence). Trimming cost V 7 bases and J 2 bases, with 11 bases left between them. CDR3 length: 13 amino acids. This CDR3 is CASISRENYGYTF. The CDR3 DNA reads TGTGCCAGTATCTCCCGGGAGAACTATGGCTACACCTTC. Filled out from reference TRBV19 and TRBJ1-2, the complete variable domain reads DGGITQSPKYLFRKEGQNVTLSCEQNLNHDAMYWYRQDPGQGLRLIYYSQIVNDFQKGDIAEGYSVSREKKESFPLTVTSAQKNPTAFYLCASISRENYGYTFGSGTRLTVV.

The J gene is TRBJ2-1, the V gene TRBV4-3; D might be TRBD2 (5 bases). Germline V lookup: CDR1 LGHNA, CDR2 YSLEER. The CDR3 totals 14 residues. Deletions cut 5 bases from V and 8 bases from J, with 16 bases between. Written as DNA, the CDR3 is TGCGCCAGCAGCTTCGCCAGCCTGGGAGATGAGCAGTTCTTC. Translating gives CASSFASLGDEQFF.

The rearrangement joins TRBV28 to TRBJ2-7; D is possibly TRBD1 or TRBD2 (6 bases each). Trimming took off 6 bases at V and 3 bases at J, with 18 bases between the two ends. Germline V CDR1 and CDR2: MDHEN, SYDVKM. The CDR3 is made up of 15 amino acids. The CDR3 spells CASRPRQGRIYEQYF. As DNA, the CDR3 is TGTGCCAGCAGACCCCGCCAGGGGAGGATCTACGAGCAGTACTTC.

The chain employs TRBV4-1 and TRBJ1-2; D is uncertain. Germline values: CDR1 MGHRA, CDR2 YSYEKL. The CDR3 is 15 residues long. V gave up 0 bases and J gave up 5 bases, with 13 bases separating them. CDR3 sequence reads: CASSQEHIKLYGYTF. CDR3 nucleotides: TGCGCCAGCAGCCAAGAACATATTAAGTTGTATGGCTACACCTTC.

The chain recombines TRBV15 with TRBJ1-4, with 9 bases aligning to TRBD1. The CDR3 length is 14 residues. The ends lost 5 bases at V and 6 bases at J; junction bases unmatched: 4. Germline CDR1 is LNHNV and CDR2 is YYDKDF (reference sequence). The CDR3 sequence: CATSGGTGYEKLFF. CDR3 nucleotides: TGTGCCACCAGCGGCGGGACAGGGTATGAAAAACTGTTTTTT.

The CDR3 DNA reads TGTGCCAGCAGCTCCGGCGAGGGCGCGAACACTGAAGCTTTCTTT. Translating gives CASSSGEGANTEAFF. This sequence joins TRBV13 and TRBJ1-1; D ambiguous. V lost 4 bases and J lost 1, with 13 bases in between. Germline lookup yields CDR1 PRHDT and CDR2 FYEKMQ (reference sequence). This CDR3 contains 15 residues.

This clone has a single count. V gene TRBV5-5 combines with J gene TRBJ2-7, with unresolved D. The CDR3 loop spans 13 amino acids. Germline CDR1 reads SGHKS; CDR2 reads YYEKEE (reference sequence). The V end was cut by 5 bases, the J end by 1 base, with 10 bases between. CDR3 sequence (DNA): TGTGCCAGCAGTTTGACTTCATCCTACGAGCAGTACTTC. Protein: CASSLTSSYEQYF.

This clone has a single count. The chain employs TRBV10-3 and TRBJ2-3, with a tentative D call TRBD2 (6 bases). This CDR3 has 11 residues. The V gene lost 8 bases and the J gene lost 6 bases, with 9 bases spanning the gap. Germline CDR1 reads ENHRY; CDR2 reads SYGVKD. CDR3 in DNA: TGTGCCATCTTTGGGGGGGATACGCAGTATTTT. Protein: CAIFGGDTQYF.

The chain is built from TRBV28 and TRBJ2-7, with 10 bases fitting TRBD2. Unmatched junction bases numbered 4, after V lost 6 bases and J lost 5 bases. From germline, CDR1 is MDHEN and CDR2 SYDVKM. The CDR3 has 13 amino acids. The CDR3 reads CASRPSGGNEQYF. DNA for the CDR3: TGTGCCAGCAGACCTAGCGGGGGTAACGAGCAGTACTTC.

This rearrangement joins TRBV5-5 to TRBJ2-1; 10 bases line up with TRBD1. The V segment lost 4 bases and the J segment 8 bases; nucleotides outside the gene matches: 12. Germline V lookup: CDR1 SGHKS, CDR2 YYEKEE (reference sequence). There are 16 residues in the CDR3. CDR3 nucleotide sequence: TGTGCCAGCAGCCAGGATGGGACAGGGGTAGGCGATGAGCAGTTCTTC. It specifies CASSQDGTGVGDEQFF.

The chain recombines TRBV6-5 with TRBJ1-1; 12 bases agree with TRBD1. The CDR3 has 13 residues. CDR1 and CDR2 (germline): MNHEY, SVGAGI. The J segment lost 6 bases and the V segment lost 7 bases, leaving 3 bases of the junction unmatched. The DNA of the CDR3 is TGTGCCAGCAAAGGGACAGGGGGCTCTGAAGCTTTCTTT. This codes for CASKGTGGSEAFF.

In its sample, this clone was seen once. V gene TRBV2 combines with J gene TRBJ1-2; D gene uncertain. Trimming cost V 5 bases and J 6 bases, with 13 bases left between them. Germline V lookup: CDR1 SNHLY, CDR2 FYNNEI. The CDR3 is 13 residues long. CDR3 amino acids: CASSLGRVHGYTF. CDR3 bases: TGTGCCAGCAGTTTAGGGAGAGTCCATGGCTACACCTTC. Complete variable domain (other parts from reference TRBV2 and TRBJ1-2): EPEVTQTPSHQVTQMGQEVILRCVPISNHLYFYWYRQILGQKVEFLVSFYNNEISEKSEIFDDQFSVERPDGSNFTLKIRSTKLEDSAMYFCASSLGRVHGYTFGSGTRLTVV.

This clone appeared a single time. This sequence joins TRBV7-9 and TRBJ2-2, with D unclear. CDR1 and CDR2 (germline): SEHNR, FQNEAQ (reference sequence). V lost 1 base to trimming and J lost 6 bases, with 12 bases between them. The CDR3 contains 15 residues. The CDR3 protein is CASSLGNFQAGELFF. CDR3 nucleotide sequence: TGTGCCAGCAGCTTAGGTAACTTCCAGGCCGGGGAGCTGTTTTTT.

This clone is a singleton in its sample. V usage is TRBV27 and J usage is TRBJ2-1; TRBD2 might be the D (6 bases). Trimming cost V 4 bases and J 7 bases, with 14 bases left between them. CDR3 size: 14 residues. From germline, CDR1 is MNHEY and CDR2 SMNVEV (reference sequence). This chain's CDR3 is CASSWGTRDNEQFF. The DNA for the CDR3 is TGTGCCAGCAGTTGGGGGACTCGAGATAATGAGCAGTTCTTC.

DNA for the CDR3: TGTGCCAGCAGCTCACTAGACAGGGAAGCTTTCTTT. Its protein is CASSSLDREAFF. V and J are TRBV5-4 and TRBJ1-1, with D perhaps matching TRBD1 (6 bases). Germline CDR1 and CDR2: SGHNT and YYREEE (reference sequence). Trimming removed 3 bases at V and 8 bases at J, with 11 bases between. The CDR3 spans 12 residues.